This T cell receptor (beta chain) was obtained from a study of cytomegalovirus exposure and HLA in healthy donors. Whereas donors were nominally healthy upon sampling, unrecorded immune exposures were probable. The PCR employed 60 Vbeta primers together with 13 Jbeta primers. Produced via immunoSEQ multiplex PCR; TCRdb's table is partial and in-frame only. The table lists roughly 150,000 clones, just over 70% of them singletons, with 4.7% in the top ten. General study results and limits: Donor immune exposure was known only as CMV serostatus.

Comments on this clone: Its antigen is unknown.

The TCR originated in a man aged 18 to 29 in good health and CMV-seropositive. Sequenced sample: PBMCs.

CDR3 loop: CAFLPGEGDEKLFF. The DNA for the CDR3 is TGTGCCTTTCTTCCAGGGGAGGGAGATGAAAAACTGTTTTTT. V and J are TRBV30 and TRBJ1-4; possibly TRBD1 for D (6 bases). V was clipped by 7 bases and J by 6 bases, with 18 bases between them. The CDR3 loop spans 14 amino acids. Germline CDR1 and CDR2: GTSNPN and SVGIG (reference sequence).